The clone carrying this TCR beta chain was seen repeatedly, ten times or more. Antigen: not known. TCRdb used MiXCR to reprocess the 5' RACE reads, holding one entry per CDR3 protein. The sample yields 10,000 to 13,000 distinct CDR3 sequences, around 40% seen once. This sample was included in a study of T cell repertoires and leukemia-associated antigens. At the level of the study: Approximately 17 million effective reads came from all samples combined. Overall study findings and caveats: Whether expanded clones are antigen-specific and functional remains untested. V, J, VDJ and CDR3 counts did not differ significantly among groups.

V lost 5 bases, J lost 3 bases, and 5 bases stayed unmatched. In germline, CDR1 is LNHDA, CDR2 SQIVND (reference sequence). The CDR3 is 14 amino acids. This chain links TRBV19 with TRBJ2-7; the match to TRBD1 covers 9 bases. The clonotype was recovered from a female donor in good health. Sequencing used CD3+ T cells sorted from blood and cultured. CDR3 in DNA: TGTGCCAGTAGTTACCGGGACAGGGACTACGAGCAGTACTTC. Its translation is CASSYRDRDYEQYF.